Presented here are 4 T cell receptor beta chains from one specimen sequenced in a study of blood T cell repertoires in COVID-19. Sequencing was performed with immunoSEQ multiplex PCR; in TCRdb, only in-frame clones are kept and a portion is missing. The data contain under 250,000 clones, 70% to 90% of them singletons. Sequenced: peripheral blood. The receptors were sampled from a woman aged 40 to 50 with acute or convalescent COVID-19.

The V and J genes are TRBV15 and TRBJ1-1, with unresolved D. The CDR3 loop spans 14 amino acids. Germline CDR1 LNHNV, CDR2 YYDKDF (reference sequence). V gave up 1 base and J gave up 0 bases, with 6 bases separating them. The CDR3 bases are TGTGCCACCAGCAGAGTTCGAGTGAACACTGAAGCTTTCTTT. It yields the protein CATSRVRVNTEAFF.

The J gene is TRBJ2-2, the V gene TRBV6-6, with D uncertain. Between the trimmed V and J ends, which lost 6 bases and 7 bases, there was a span of 9 bases. This CDR3 spans 12 amino acids. Germline V gives CDR1 MNHNY, CDR2 SVGAGI (reference sequence). The CDR3 DNA reads as TGTGCCAGCAGGGTATACGGCGGGGAGCTGTTTTTT. Its protein is CASRVYGGELFF.

The genes are TRBV11-2 and TRBJ2-3; TRBD2 matches 11 bases. This CDR3 is 14 amino acids long. Per germline, CDR1 SGHAT and CDR2 FQNNGV. Trimming cost V 3 bases and J 7 bases; bases outside gene matches: 3. CDR3 DNA: TGTGCCAGCAGCTTCGGGACTAGCGGAAATACGCAGTATTTT. Translating gives CASSFGTSGNTQYF.

The chain recombines TRBV5-1 with TRBJ1-2; no firm D call. The CDR3 has 12 amino acids. V shed 0 bases and J shed 4 bases, with 4 bases lying between them. Looked up from germline, CDR1 is SGHRS and CDR2 is YFSETQ. The CDR3 sequence: CASSLASYGYTF. CDR3 nucleotide sequence: TGCGCCAGCAGCTTGGCCTCCTATGGCTACACCTTC.